The 28 T cell receptor beta chains presented below share a single source sample, sequenced in a study of response to subunit inactivated influenza vaccine. In TCRdb, the RT-PCR reads were re-called with MiXCR into one record per CDR3 protein. The data hold about 700,000 distinct CDR3 sequences, with about a sixth observed a single time. The input for sequencing was PBMCs from blood, taken roughly 12 days after vaccination. These receptor sequences come from a man between 50 and 59 years old who received an inactivated influenza vaccine.

This clonotype was seen many times. This chain joins TRBV7-2 and TRBJ2-1; D gene ambiguous. V was trimmed by 1 base and J by 4 bases, leaving 5 bases between them. Germline loops: CDR1 SGHTA, CDR2 FQGNSA. This CDR3 is 13 amino acids long. The CDR3 spells CASSLVRYNEQFF. CDR3 DNA sequence: TGTGCCAGCAGCTTAGTGCGTTACAATGAGCAGTTCTTC.

A few counts support this clonotype. The V call is TRBV12-3 or TRBV12-4, the J call TRBJ2-2; 14 nucleotides agree with TRBD2. The CDR3 is made up of 17 amino acids. Unmatched junction bases numbered 3, after V lost 6 bases and J lost 0 bases. The CDR3 DNA is TGTGCCAGCAGAGGGGGACTAGCGGGAGCGAACACCGGGGAGCTGTTTTTT. Translating it yields CASRGGLAGANTGELFF.

V usage is TRBV21-1 and J usage is TRBJ2-7; TRBD2, the table's D call, was not compared with the DNA. TRBV21-1 constitutes a pseudogene. The CDR3 has 17 residues. The CDR3 protein is CASSKERSGLAGCEQYF. CDR3 bases: TGTGCCAGCAGCAAAGAACGTTCTGGGCTAGCGGGTTGCGAGCAGTACTTC.

This clonotype was found a few times. A much larger clone is a single base away; this may be a read error. The rearrangement joins TRBV11-2 to TRBJ1-1; D is unresolved. Trimming left V 0 bases short and J 3 bases short, with 5 bases between. Germline lookup yields CDR1 SGHAT and CDR2 FQNNGV. This CDR3 is built from 13 residues. The DNA of the CDR3 is TGTGCCAGCAGCTTAGATCAGGACACTGAAGCTTTCTTT. Its translation: CASSLDQDTEAFF.

The chain uses TRBV20-1 and TRBJ1-1, with D unresolved. CDR1 DFQATT and CDR2 SNEGSKA come from the germline V gene (reference sequence). The CDR3 contains 12 residues. The CDR3 DNA reads TGCAGCGCGGGGATCTGGAACACTGAAGCTTTCTTT. Its translation is CSAGIWNTEAFF.

The chain joins TRBV3-1 to TRBJ2-5, with 13 bases matching TRBD2. V gave up 11 bases and J gave up 6 bases; unmatched junction bases: 18. Germline V CDR1 and CDR2: LGHDT, YNNKEL (reference sequence). CDR3 length equals 17 residues. The CDR3 coding sequence is TGTGCCTCCAGCCAAGATGTGACTAGCGGGAGGTGGAAGACCCAGTACTTC. It yields the protein CASSQDVTSGRWKTQYF.

This clonotype was seen repeatedly, ten times or more. The rearrangement links TRBV6-5 to TRBJ1-5, with D possibly TRBD1 on 5 matching bases. This CDR3 contains 13 residues. Deletions cut 2 bases from V and 9 bases from J, with 11 bases between. The V gene's germline CDR1 is MNHEY and CDR2 SVGAGI. The CDR3 nucleotides read TGTGCCAGCAGTTACGCGCAGGGTGCGCCCCAGCATTTT. Translated: CASSYAQGAPQHF.

This clonotype was recorded many times. The rearrangement joins TRBV12-3 or TRBV12-4 to TRBJ2-3; D unclear. This CDR3 contains 14 residues. V lost 6 bases, J lost 3 bases, and 13 bases lay in between. The CDR3 nucleotides read TGTGCCAGCAGAAGGACCGACTGGACAGATACGCAGTATTTT. Translation gives CASRRTDWTDTQYF.

This clonotype was seen more than once but under ten times. The V and J genes are TRBV5-1 and TRBJ2-3; 7 nucleotides align to TRBD1. Germline CDR1 and CDR2: SGHRS and YFSETQ. After removal of 2 bases from V and 4 bases from J, the junction contained 7 bases not matched to a gene. This CDR3 region has 15 residues. The CDR3 is CASSFLGGEADTQYF. The CDR3 DNA reads TGCGCCAGCAGCTTCTTAGGGGGCGAGGCAGATACGCAGTATTTT. The entire variable domain, with the rest obtained from reference TRBV5-1 and TRBJ2-3, is as follows: KAGVTQTPRYLIKTRGQQVTLSCSPISGHRSVSWYQQTPGQGLQFLFEYFSETQRNKGNFPGRFSGRQFSNSRSEMNVSTLELGDSALYLCASSFLGGEADTQYFGPGTRLTVL.

This clonotype has only a few counts. V usage is TRBV20-1 and J usage is TRBJ2-1; D possibly corresponds to TRBD2 (6 bases). From germline, CDR1 is DFQATT and CDR2 SNEGSKA (reference sequence). This CDR3 has 14 amino acids. Trimming pared 2 bases from V and 9 bases from J, leaving 17 bases between. Written as DNA, the CDR3 is TGCAGTGCTAGACAGGGAGGTTTTCAGGCTGAGCAGTTCTTC. Translated: CSARQGGFQAEQFF.

The chain combines TRBV2 with TRBJ1-6; a possible D gene is TRBD1 (6 bases). The CDR3 length is 14 residues. Germline CDR1 is SNHLY and CDR2 is FYNNEI. The germline V and J ends were trimmed by 7 bases and 7 bases, with 14 bases remaining between them. The CDR3 DNA follows: TGTGCCAGCACTTTGGACAGATCAAATTCACCCCTCCACTTT. It encodes CASTLDRSNSPLHF.

The chain's CDR3 is CASSLYPPSLVPGSTDTQYF. The CDR3, as DNA: TGTGCCAGCAGTTTATACCCTCCCTCACTAGTCCCCGGGAGCACAGATACGCAGTATTTT. V usage is TRBV28 and J usage is TRBJ2-3, with TRBD2 as a possible D gene (5 bases). The CDR3 is made up of 20 amino acids. The V end was cut by 1 base, the J end by 0 bases, with 23 bases between. Germline CDR1 and CDR2: MDHEN and SYDVKM.

V is TRBV15 and J is TRBJ2-4; maybe TRBD1 (5 bases). The CDR3 totals 14 residues. The V gene's germline CDR1 is LNHNV and CDR2 YYDKDF (reference sequence). Trimming cost V 1 base and J 2 bases, with 6 bases left between them. Here the CDR3 reads CATSRAGPKNIQYF. CDR3 sequence (DNA): TGTGCCACCAGCAGAGCAGGGCCCAAAAACATTCAGTACTTC. Looking up the rest from reference TRBV15 and TRBJ2-4 gives the full variable domain: DAMVIQNPRYQVTQFGKPVTLSCSQTLNHNVMYWYQQKSSQAPKLLFHYYDKDFNNEADTPDNFQSRRPNTSFCFLDIRSPGLGDTAMYLCATSRAGPKNIQYFGAGTRLSVL.

The CDR3, as DNA: TGTGCCAGCAGCTTAGAGGGCAGAGCCTCCTACGAGCAGTACTTC. Translation: CASSLEGRASYEQYF. J is TRBJ2-7 and V is TRBV7-8; no clear D gene. The germline CDR1 and CDR2 sequences are SGHVS and FQNEAQ. The CDR3 extends over 15 amino acids. Deletions cut 1 base from V and 0 bases from J, with 10 bases between.

This chain connects TRBV7-9 to TRBJ2-1; D is undetermined. The germline V gene encodes CDR1 SEHNR and CDR2 FQNEAQ (reference sequence). CDR3 length: 15 residues. V was cut by 5 bases and J by 0 bases, with 11 bases left in between. CDR3: CASSRAYLSYNEQFF. The CDR3 nucleotides read TGTGCCAGCAGCCGGGCGTACCTCTCCTACAATGAGCAGTTCTTC.

The J gene is TRBJ2-1, the V gene TRBV14; TRBD1 is a possible D gene (6 bases). Germline V gene sequence: CDR1 SGHDN, CDR2 FVKESK. V lost 5 bases and J 3 bases, leaving 11 bases between the germline ends. The CDR3 loop spans 14 amino acids. CDR3 bases: TGTGCCAGCAGCGAGGGGGTGATCTACAATGAGCAGTTCTTC. Protein product: CASSEGVIYNEQFF.

This clonotype was seen at least ten times. The chain recombines TRBV12-3 or TRBV12-4 with TRBJ2-3; no clear D gene. Trimming left V 5 bases short and J 3 bases short, with 9 bases between. The CDR3 extends over 13 amino acids. Here the CDR3 DNA reads TGTGCCAGCAGTAACTACGCGACAGATACGCAGTATTTT. It encodes CASSNYATDTQYF.

The sample holds a few counts of this clonotype. Compared with germline, one end of the junction differs, possibly owing to a read error. The genes are TRBV7-2 and TRBJ2-7, with 13 bases identical to TRBD2. This CDR3 spans 13 amino acids. Germline V gene sequence: CDR1 SGHTA, CDR2 FQGNSA. The CDR3 DNA sequence: TGTGCCAGCAGCTTAGGGACTAGCGGGAGTCCGGGGTTC. The encoded protein is CASSLGTSGSPGF.

The chain couples TRBV7-2 to TRBJ2-7; TRBD1 matches 10 bases. V lost 5 bases to trimming and J lost 3 bases; unmatched junction nucleotides: 4. This CDR3 has 14 amino acids. CDR1 is SGHTA and CDR2 is FQGNSA in the germline V gene. The CDR3, as DNA: TGTGCCAGCAGCAGGGACAGGGGCCACTACGAGCAGTACTTC. Translation: CASSRDRGHYEQYF.

This rearrangement joins TRBV30 to TRBJ1-2, with D perhaps TRBD1 (5 bases). CDR1 and CDR2 from the germline V gene are GTSNPN and SVGIG (reference sequence). This CDR3 has 12 amino acids. V lost 5 bases and J lost 8, with 15 bases in between. CDR3 residues: CAWQGNVRGYTF. In DNA form, the CDR3 reads TGTGCCTGGCAGGGAAACGTCCGCGGCTACACCTTC.

V gene TRBV7-9 combines with J gene TRBJ2-1; D perhaps matches TRBD1 (6 bases). Trimming removed 5 bases from V and 5 bases from J, with 13 bases in between. The CDR3 length is 14 residues. CDR1 and CDR2 from the germline V gene are SEHNR and FQNEAQ (reference sequence). The CDR3 region has the DNA TGTGCCAGCAGCCTAGGCAGGGGCCACAATGAGCAGTTCTTC. Protein product: CASSLGRGHNEQFF.

The chain joins TRBV20-1 to TRBJ2-7; 11 bases are shared with TRBD2. With V trimmed by 3 bases and J by 4 bases, 5 bases remained unmatched. This CDR3 comprises 14 residues. Germline CDR1 and CDR2: DFQATT and SNEGSKA (reference sequence). The CDR3: CSARALAGGYEQYF. CDR3 coding DNA: TGCAGTGCTAGGGCCCTAGCGGGAGGATACGAGCAGTACTTC.

V usage is TRBV20-1 and J usage is TRBJ2-1; 11 positions agree with TRBD2. CDR1 DFQATT and CDR2 SNEGSKA come from the germline V gene (reference sequence). Trimming removed 0 bases from V and 1 base from J; junction bases left unmatched: 11. This CDR3 spans 19 amino acids. CDR3: CSAREIAGGFVRSYNEQFF. The CDR3 DNA is TGCAGTGCTAGAGAGATAGCGGGAGGGTTTGTTAGGTCCTACAATGAGCAGTTCTTC.

This clonotype occurred a few times. CDR3 coding DNA: TGTGCCAGCAGTTGGGGAGTGGGGAATCAGCCCCAGCATTTT. Its translation: CASSWGVGNQPQHF. The chain links TRBV6-2 or TRBV6-3 to TRBJ1-5, with D hard to call. V lost 4 bases to trimming and J lost 4 bases, with 11 bases between them. CDR3 length: 14 residues. Germline loops: CDR1 MNHEY, CDR2 SVGEGT.

This clonotype was observed many times. V gene TRBV3-1 combines with J gene TRBJ2-1; no clear D. The length of the CDR3 is 13 residues. Germline V gives CDR1 LGHDT, CDR2 YNNKEL (reference sequence). V was cut by 5 bases and J by 6 bases, with 11 bases left in between. The CDR3 sequence: CASSSGKRNEQFF. The CDR3 DNA sequence: TGTGCCAGCAGCTCAGGAAAGCGCAATGAGCAGTTCTTC.

The chain is built from TRBV5-1 and TRBJ2-5; 13 nucleotides agree with TRBD2. The CDR3 is 15 amino acids. The V segment lost 3 bases and the J segment 5 bases; nucleotides outside the gene matches: 4. In germline, CDR1 is SGHRS, CDR2 YFSETQ. As DNA, the CDR3 is TGCGCCAGCAGCTGGGGACTAGCGGGACTTGAGACCCAGTACTTC. Translated, it gives CASSWGLAGLETQYF.

This clonotype has a handful of counts. The chain couples TRBV6-5 to TRBJ2-5, with D perhaps TRBD1 or TRBD2 (7 bases each). Germline-derived CDR1 and CDR2 are MNHEY and SVGAGI. V lost 4 bases and J lost 2, with 11 bases in between. CDR3 size: 14 residues. The CDR3 coding sequence is TGTGCCAGCAGTTTTCAGGGGGGGCAAGAGACCCAGTACTTC. Its translation is CASSFQGGQETQYF.

This clonotype appeared a few times. The chain recombines TRBV20-1 with TRBJ2-6; the D gene is possibly TRBD1 (7 bases). CDR3 size: 18 residues. Germline-derived CDR1 and CDR2 are DFQATT and SNEGSKA (reference sequence). Trimming took off 3 bases at V and 0 bases at J, with 18 bases between the two ends. The CDR3 is CSASGGQPPNSGANVLTF. The CDR3 region has the DNA TGCAGTGCTAGCGGGGGACAGCCGCCCAACTCTGGGGCCAACGTCCTGACTTTC.